One and the same sample provided the 18 T cell receptor beta chains below, sequenced in a study of T cell responses to AZD1222 COVID-19 vaccine. Only in-frame clones appear in the TCRdb table, and some are missing; sequencing was by immunoSEQ multiplex PCR. The sample holds some 120,000 clones, 70% to 90% seen once. Source: peripheral blood, taken 28 days after the second AZD1222 dose. These receptors were collected from an adult who received the AZD1222 COVID-19 vaccine.

This clone was observed a handful of times. The chain links TRBV9 to TRBJ2-1, with D tentatively TRBD2 (5 bases). CDR3 size: 15 residues. Trimming pared 0 bases from V and 0 bases from J, leaving 7 bases between. The germline V gene encodes CDR1 SGDLS and CDR2 YYNGEE. CDR3 bases: TGTGCCAGCAGCGTAGCAGCGGTCTCCTACAATGAGCAGTTCTTC. Protein: CASSVAAVSYNEQFF.

CDR3 in amino acids: CASSLAGVSFHEQYF. The CDR3 bases are TGCGCCAGCAGCCTAGCGGGAGTCTCTTTTCACGAGCAGTACTTC. This chain connects TRBV5-1 to TRBJ2-7; TRBD2 matches at 10 bases. The CDR3 extends over 15 amino acids. The germline CDR1 and CDR2 sequences are SGHRS and YFSETQ. Losses at the gene ends were 4 bases for V and 5 bases for J; bases not matched to a gene: 9.

This rearrangement joins TRBV2 to TRBJ1-2, with D possibly being TRBD1 (6 bases). The V gene's germline CDR1 is SNHLY and CDR2 FYNNEI. The CDR3 contains 15 residues. V was pared by 1 base and J by 7 bases, with 16 bases between. In DNA form, the CDR3 reads TGTGCCAGCAGTGAAGGGCAAAGGGGGGTTGGTGGCTACACCTTC. Translation gives CASSEGQRGVGGYTF.

The chain employs TRBV4-2 and TRBJ2-3; possibly TRBD1 for D (7 bases). The CDR3 has 16 residues. With 4 bases removed from V and 0 bases from J, the gap between germline ends came to 14 bases. Germline V gives CDR1 LGHNA, CDR2 YNFKEQ. The DNA for the CDR3 is TGTGCCAGCAGCCCAGCAGGGGGGTCTAGCACAGATACGCAGTATTTT. It is translated as CASSPAGGSSTDTQYF.

The rearrangement uses TRBV18 and TRBJ1-1; 10 nucleotides line up with TRBD1. Germline loops: CDR1 KGHSH, CDR2 LQKENI. This CDR3 comprises 15 residues. The ends lost 5 bases at V and 4 bases at J; junction bases unmatched: 7. The CDR3 region is CASSSPGQGTTEAFF. DNA of the CDR3: TGTGCCAGCTCATCGCCGGGACAGGGGACCACTGAAGCTTTCTTT.

The chain links TRBV29-1 to TRBJ1-1; D unclear. V dropped 5 bases and J dropped 0 bases, with 10 bases sitting between them. Germline CDR1 SQVTM, CDR2 ANQGSEA. CDR3 length: 13 residues. The CDR3 sequence is CSVYGQMNTEAFF. In DNA, the CDR3 is TGCAGCGTTTACGGTCAGATGAACACTGAAGCTTTCTTT.

This clone is judged medium-sized (0.01 to 0.1%). V and J are TRBV27 and TRBJ2-2; 8 bases map to TRBD2. Per the germline V gene, CDR1 is MNHEY and CDR2 is SMNVEV (reference sequence). The ends lost 5 bases at V and 2 bases at J; junction bases unmatched: 7. The CDR3 is made up of 16 amino acids. The DNA of the CDR3 is TGTGCCAGCAGTCTCGCGATAGCGGGAAACACCGGGGAGCTGTTTTTT. Amino acid sequence: CASSLAIAGNTGELFF.

The chain couples TRBV15 to TRBJ2-2, with TRBD2 identical over 8 bases. The CDR3 loop spans 15 amino acids. CDR1 and CDR2 from the germline V gene are LNHNV and YYDKDF (reference sequence). Trimming at V came to 3 bases and at J to 6 bases, leaving 6 bases not matched to a gene. CDR3 in DNA: TGTGCCACCAGCAGGGAGTCGCGGGAGGCCGGGGAGCTGTTTTTT. The encoded protein is CATSRESREAGELFF. Full variable domain (rest looked up from reference TRBV15 and TRBJ2-2): DAMVIQNPRYQVTQFGKPVTLSCSQTLNHNVMYWYQQKSSQAPKLLFHYYDKDFNNEADTPDNFQSRRPNTSFCFLDIRSPGLGDTAMYLCATSRESREAGELFFGEGSRLTVL.

The chain links TRBV6-5 to TRBJ2-1; the D gene is possibly TRBD2 (7 bases). With 5 bases removed from V and 8 bases from J, the gap between germline ends came to 19 bases. The CDR3 loop spans 15 amino acids. CDR1 and CDR2 from the germline V gene are MNHEY and SVGAGI. For the CDR3, the DNA is TGTGCCAGCAGTCATAGGGGGAGGGCCTCGGATGAGCAGTTCTTC. Translating it yields CASSHRGRASDEQFF.

The chain links TRBV5-1 to TRBJ2-2; 11 bases are a match to TRBD2. Germline assignment: CDR1 SGHRS and CDR2 YFSETQ. The CDR3 runs 16 residues. The J segment lost 3 bases and the V segment lost 1 base, leaving 2 bases of the junction unmatched. The CDR3 sequence: CASSLSGLADTGELFF. The DNA of the CDR3 is TGCGCCAGCAGCTTGTCGGGACTAGCGGACACCGGGGAGCTGTTTTTT.

This clone has a single count. The chain links TRBV4-1 to TRBJ1-4; no clear D. V dropped 1 base and J dropped 0 bases, with 15 bases sitting between them. The CDR3 spans 18 residues. The germline gives CDR1 MGHRA, CDR2 YSYEKL. Here the CDR3 reads CASSQVLGRSATNEKLFF. The CDR3 DNA follows: TGCGCCAGCAGCCAAGTGTTAGGACGGTCGGCAACTAATGAAAAACTGTTTTTT.

This sequence joins TRBV3-1 (or the pseudogene TRBV3-2) and TRBJ2-5; D is uncertain. Germline loops: CDR1 LGHDT, CDR2 YNNKEL (reference sequence). V shed 3 bases and J shed 7 bases, with 9 bases lying between them. The CDR3 consists of 12 residues. In nucleotides, the CDR3 is TGTGCCAGCAGCCACCTTCGAGTGACCCAGTACTTC. The encoded protein is CASSHLRVTQYF.

The gene calls are TRBV5-1 and TRBJ2-3; D possibly uses TRBD1 or TRBD2 (5 bases each). Trimming left V 0 bases short and J 3 bases short, with 17 bases between. Germline V gene data show CDR1 as SGHRS and CDR2 as YFSETQ. This CDR3 is built from 17 residues. The CDR3 spells CASSLDLTKWGTDTQYF. The DNA of the CDR3 is TGCGCCAGCAGCTTGGATCTAACCAAATGGGGGACAGATACGCAGTATTTT. Complete variable domain (other parts from reference TRBV5-1 and TRBJ2-3): KAGVTQTPRYLIKTRGQQVTLSCSPISGHRSVSWYQQTPGQGLQFLFEYFSETQRNKGNFPGRFSGRQFSNSRSEMNVSTLELGDSALYLCASSLDLTKWGTDTQYFGPGTRLTVL.

The chain carries TRBV19 and TRBJ1-5; D perhaps matches TRBD1 (5 bases). Trimming cost V 6 bases and J 1 base, with 16 bases left between them. The CDR3 is made up of 16 amino acids. Germline CDR1 is LNHDA and CDR2 is SQIVND (reference sequence). The CDR3 DNA reads as TGTGCCAGTAGCGATTGGTGGGGCGCAAGCAATCAGCCCCAGCATTTT. Its protein is CASSDWWGASNQPQHF.

This sequence joins TRBV6-2 or TRBV6-3 and TRBJ1-2; D remains unclear. The V end was cut by 4 bases, the J end by 4 bases, with 13 bases between. CDR3 size: 14 residues. Germline V gene sequence: CDR1 MNHEY, CDR2 SVGEGT. The CDR3: CASSSPLQTYGYTF. CDR3 bases: TGTGCCAGCAGTTCTCCCCTACAAACCTATGGCTACACCTTC.

The V call is TRBV29-1, the J call TRBJ2-3; D gene unclear. V lost 5 bases, J lost 9 bases, and 12 bases lay in between. Germline V gives CDR1 SQVTM, CDR2 ANQGSEA. The CDR3 sequence is 11 residues long. CDR3 coding DNA: TGCAGCGTTCTCATCGGGCGAACGCAGTATTTT. Its protein product is CSVLIGRTQYF.

This clone occurred once. The rearrangement joins TRBV11-2 to TRBJ2-1, with 9 bases lining up with TRBD2. Germline CDR1 SGHAT, CDR2 FQNNGV. The CDR3 runs to 17 residues. Trimming took 2 bases from V and 4 from J; bases not matched to a gene: 9. The CDR3 DNA sequence: TGTGCCAGCAGCTTACTTCTCAGCGGGAGGATATACAATGAGCAGTTCTTC. It codes for CASSLLLSGRIYNEQFF.

The chain links TRBV2 to TRBJ2-5; D possibly corresponds to TRBD2 (6 bases). Germline CDR1 and CDR2: SNHLY and FYNNEI. The CDR3 consists of 11 residues. The V end was cut by 1 base, the J end by 12 bases, with 9 bases between. The CDR3 spells CASSEVTREYF. The CDR3 bases are TGTGCCAGCAGTGAAGTGACTAGAGAGTACTTC.